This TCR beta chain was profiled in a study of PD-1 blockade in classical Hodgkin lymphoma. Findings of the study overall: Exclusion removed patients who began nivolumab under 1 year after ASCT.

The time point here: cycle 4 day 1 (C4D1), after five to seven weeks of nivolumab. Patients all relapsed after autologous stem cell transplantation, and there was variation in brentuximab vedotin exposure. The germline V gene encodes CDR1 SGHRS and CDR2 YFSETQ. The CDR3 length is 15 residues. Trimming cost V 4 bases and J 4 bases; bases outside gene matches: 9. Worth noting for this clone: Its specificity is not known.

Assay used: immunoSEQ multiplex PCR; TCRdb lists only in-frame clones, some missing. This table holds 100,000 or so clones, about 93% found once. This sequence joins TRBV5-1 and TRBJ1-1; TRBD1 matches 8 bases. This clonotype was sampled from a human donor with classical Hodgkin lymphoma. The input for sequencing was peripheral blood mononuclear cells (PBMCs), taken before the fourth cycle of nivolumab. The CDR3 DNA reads TGCGCCAGCAGCCCCAGACAGGGGAGGGGCACTGAAGCTTTCTTT. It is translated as CASSPRQGRGTEAFF.